These 4 T cell receptor beta chains share one sample of origin, sequenced in a study of long-term antiretroviral therapy in people with HIV. The assay, immunoSEQ v3.0, was run at survey level. Profiling relied on immunoSEQ multiplex PCR, and the TCRdb table lists in-frame clones only, not all of them. The sample includes roughly 15,000 clones, around 94% of them seen just once. Sequencing was performed on unsorted PBMCs, taken 6.4 years after starting antiretroviral therapy. These receptors were taken from a woman aged 50 to 60 with HIV.

CDR3 sequence reads: CASSYIGVAKNIQYF. DNA for the CDR3: TGTGCCAGCAGCTACATTGGGGTAGCCAAAAACATTCAGTACTTC. The J gene is TRBJ2-4, the V gene TRBV7-9; no clear D gene. Between the trimmed V and J ends, which lost 4 bases and 0 bases, there was a span of 10 bases. Germline V gene data show CDR1 as SEHNR and CDR2 as FQNEAQ (reference sequence). This CDR3 is 15 amino acids long.

This chain connects TRBV19 to TRBJ2-7; 7 bases agree with TRBD1. The CDR3 has 14 residues. The trim removed 5 bases at V and 4 bases at J, leaving 8 bases unmatched. Germline V gene data show CDR1 as LNHDA and CDR2 as SQIVND (reference sequence). Here the CDR3 reads CASSLRTGTYEQYF. CDR3 sequence (DNA): TGTGCCAGTAGTCTGCGGACAGGAACTTACGAGCAGTACTTC.

The chain couples TRBV11-1 to TRBJ2-1; no definite D call. The CDR3 sequence is 13 residues long. CDR1 is SGHAT and CDR2 is FQDESV in the germline V gene (reference sequence). V dropped 3 bases and J dropped 10 bases, with 13 bases sitting between them. The CDR3 is CASSFTGRGEQFF. The CDR3 region has the DNA TGTGCCAGCAGCTTCACCGGTCGAGGAGAGCAGTTCTTC.

This clone has more than one count but fewer than ten. The chain joins TRBV7-6 to TRBJ2-5; 9 bases map to TRBD2. Germline V CDR1 and CDR2: SGHVS, FNYEAQ. This CDR3 comprises 14 residues. The junction had 6 bases not matched to a gene; V was cut back by 6 bases and J by 4 bases. For the CDR3, the DNA is TGTGCCAGCAGGCAGACTAGCGGAAGAGAGACCCAGTACTTC. Translated, it gives CASRQTSGRETQYF.